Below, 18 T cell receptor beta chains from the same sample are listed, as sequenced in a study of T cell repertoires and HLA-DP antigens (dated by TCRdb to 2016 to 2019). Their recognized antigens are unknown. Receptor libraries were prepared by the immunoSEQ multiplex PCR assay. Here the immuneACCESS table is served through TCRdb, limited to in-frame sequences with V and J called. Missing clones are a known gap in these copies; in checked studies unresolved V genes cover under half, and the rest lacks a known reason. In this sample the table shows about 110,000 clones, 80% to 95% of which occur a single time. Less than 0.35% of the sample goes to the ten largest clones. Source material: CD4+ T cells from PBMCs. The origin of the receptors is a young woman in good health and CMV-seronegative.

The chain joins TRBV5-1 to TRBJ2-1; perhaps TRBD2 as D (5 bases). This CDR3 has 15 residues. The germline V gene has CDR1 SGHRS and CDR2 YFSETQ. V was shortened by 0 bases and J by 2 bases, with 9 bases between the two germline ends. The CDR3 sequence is CASSLAGSAYNEQFF. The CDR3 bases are TGCGCCAGCAGCTTGGCGGGGAGCGCCTACAATGAGCAGTTCTTC.

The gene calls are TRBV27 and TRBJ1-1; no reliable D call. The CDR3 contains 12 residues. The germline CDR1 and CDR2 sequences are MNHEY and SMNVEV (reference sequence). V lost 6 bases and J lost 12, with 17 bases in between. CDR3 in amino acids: CASRRTKRETFF. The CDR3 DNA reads TGTGCCAGCAGGAGGACCAAAAGGGAGACTTTCTTT.

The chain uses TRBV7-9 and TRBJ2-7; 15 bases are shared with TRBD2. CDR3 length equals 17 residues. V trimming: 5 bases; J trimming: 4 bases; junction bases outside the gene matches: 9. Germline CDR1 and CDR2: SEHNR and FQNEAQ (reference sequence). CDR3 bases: TGTGCCAGCAGCGTTGATCCGGGACTAGCGGGAGGTTACGAGCAGTACTTC. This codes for CASSVDPGLAGGYEQYF. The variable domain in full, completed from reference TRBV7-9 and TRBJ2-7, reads DTGVSQNPRHKITKRGQNVTFRCDPISEHNRLYWYRQTLGQGPEFLTYFQNEAQLEKSRLLSDRFSAERPKGSFSTLEIQRTEQGDSAMYLCASSVDPGLAGGYEQYFGPGTRLTVT.

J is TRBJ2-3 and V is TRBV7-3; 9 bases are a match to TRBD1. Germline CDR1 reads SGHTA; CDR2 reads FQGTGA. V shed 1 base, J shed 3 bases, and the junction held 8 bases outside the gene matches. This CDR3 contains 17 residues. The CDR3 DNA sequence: TGTGCCAGCAGCTTAATGGGCGGGACAGGGAGAACAGATACGCAGTATTTT. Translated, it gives CASSLMGGTGRTDTQYF.

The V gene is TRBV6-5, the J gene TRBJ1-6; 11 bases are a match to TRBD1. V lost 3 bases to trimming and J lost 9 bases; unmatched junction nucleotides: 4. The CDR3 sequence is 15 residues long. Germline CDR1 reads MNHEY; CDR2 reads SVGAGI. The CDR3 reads CASSYRGTGGSPLHF. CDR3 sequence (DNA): TGTGCCAGCAGTTATAGAGGGACAGGGGGTTCACCCCTCCACTTT.

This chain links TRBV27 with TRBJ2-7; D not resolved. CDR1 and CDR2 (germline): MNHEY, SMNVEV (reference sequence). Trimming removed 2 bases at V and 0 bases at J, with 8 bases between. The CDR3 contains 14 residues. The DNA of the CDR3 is TGTGCCAGCAGTTTAAATAGGTACTCCTACGAGCAGTACTTC. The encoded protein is CASSLNRYSYEQYF.

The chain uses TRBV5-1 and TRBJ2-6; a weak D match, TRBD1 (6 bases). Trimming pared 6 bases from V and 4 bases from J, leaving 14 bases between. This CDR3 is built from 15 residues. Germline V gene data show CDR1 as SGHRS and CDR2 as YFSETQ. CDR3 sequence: CASTRGTPGANVLTF. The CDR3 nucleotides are TGCGCCAGCACCAGAGGGACACCCGGGGCCAACGTCCTGACTTTC.

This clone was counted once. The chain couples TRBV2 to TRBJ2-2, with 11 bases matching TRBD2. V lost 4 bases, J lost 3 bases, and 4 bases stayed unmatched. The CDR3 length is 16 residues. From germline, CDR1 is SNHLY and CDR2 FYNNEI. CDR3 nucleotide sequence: TGTGCCAGCAGTGTTGGGACTAGCGGACACACCGGGGAGCTGTTTTTT. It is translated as CASSVGTSGHTGELFF.

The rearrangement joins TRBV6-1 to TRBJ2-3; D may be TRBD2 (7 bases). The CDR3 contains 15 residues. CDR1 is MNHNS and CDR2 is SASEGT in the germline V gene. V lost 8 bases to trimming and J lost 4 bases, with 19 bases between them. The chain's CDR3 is CASGGGVLNADTQYF. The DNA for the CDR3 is TGTGCCAGCGGAGGGGGGGTTCTGAACGCAGATACGCAGTATTTT.

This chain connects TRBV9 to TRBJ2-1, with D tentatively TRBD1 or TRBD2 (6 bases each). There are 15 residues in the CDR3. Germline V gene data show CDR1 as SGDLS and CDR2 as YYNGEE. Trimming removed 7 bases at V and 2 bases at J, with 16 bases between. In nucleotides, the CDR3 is TGTGCCAGCTCCCGCGGGACACAAACCTACAATGAGCAGTTCTTC. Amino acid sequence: CASSRGTQTYNEQFF.

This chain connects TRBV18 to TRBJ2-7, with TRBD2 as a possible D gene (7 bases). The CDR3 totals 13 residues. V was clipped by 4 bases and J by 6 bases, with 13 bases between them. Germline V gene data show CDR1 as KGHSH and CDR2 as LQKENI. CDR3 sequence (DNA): TGTGCCAGCTCACGAGGGGAGGGGGTCGAGCAGTACGTC. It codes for CASSRGEGVEQYV.

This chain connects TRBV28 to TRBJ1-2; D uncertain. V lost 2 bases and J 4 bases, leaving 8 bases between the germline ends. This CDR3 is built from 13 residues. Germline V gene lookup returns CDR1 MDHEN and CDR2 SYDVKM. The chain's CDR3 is CASSLPGPYGYTF. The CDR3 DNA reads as TGTGCCAGCAGTTTACCCGGGCCCTATGGCTACACCTTC.

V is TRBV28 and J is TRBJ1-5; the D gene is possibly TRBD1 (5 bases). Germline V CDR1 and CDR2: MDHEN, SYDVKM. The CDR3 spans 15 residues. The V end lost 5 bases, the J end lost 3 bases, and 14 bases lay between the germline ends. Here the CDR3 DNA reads TGTGCCAGCAGTCTGCCGCAGGGCCTCAATCAGCCCCAGCATTTT. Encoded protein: CASSLPQGLNQPQHF.

The CDR3 sequence: CASQPGQGVTDTQYF. The CDR3 DNA reads as TGTGCCAGCCAACCGGGACAGGGGGTCACAGATACGCAGTATTTT. V is TRBV6-1 and J is TRBJ2-3; 11 positions agree with TRBD1. Germline-derived CDR1 and CDR2 are MNHNS and SASEGT. V was pared by 8 bases and J by 2 bases, with 6 bases of the junction left unmatched. This CDR3 has 15 amino acids.

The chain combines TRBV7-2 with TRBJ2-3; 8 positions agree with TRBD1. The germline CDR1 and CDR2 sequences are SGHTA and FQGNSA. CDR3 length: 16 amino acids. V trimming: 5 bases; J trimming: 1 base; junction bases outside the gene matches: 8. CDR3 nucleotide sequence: TGTGCCAGCAGCCCTTGGACAGGGCACGGCACAGATACGCAGTATTTT. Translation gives CASSPWTGHGTDTQYF.

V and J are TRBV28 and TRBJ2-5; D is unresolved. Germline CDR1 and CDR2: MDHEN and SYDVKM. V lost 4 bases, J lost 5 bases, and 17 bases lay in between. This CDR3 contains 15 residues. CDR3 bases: TGTGCCAGCAGTTCTGACAACTGGGCTCGGGAGACCCAGTACTTC. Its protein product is CASSSDNWARETQYF. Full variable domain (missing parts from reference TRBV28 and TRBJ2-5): DVKVTQSSRYLVKRTGEKVFLECVQDMDHENMFWYRQDPGLGLRLIYFSYDVKMKEKGDIPEGYSVSREKKERFSLILESASTNQTSMYLCASSSDNWARETQYFGPGTRLLVL.

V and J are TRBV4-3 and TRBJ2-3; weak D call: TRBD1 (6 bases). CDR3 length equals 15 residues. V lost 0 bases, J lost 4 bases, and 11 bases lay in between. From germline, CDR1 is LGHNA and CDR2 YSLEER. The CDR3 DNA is TGCGCCAGCAGCCAAGACAGGGGCTTCGCAGATACGCAGTATTTT. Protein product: CASSQDRGFADTQYF.

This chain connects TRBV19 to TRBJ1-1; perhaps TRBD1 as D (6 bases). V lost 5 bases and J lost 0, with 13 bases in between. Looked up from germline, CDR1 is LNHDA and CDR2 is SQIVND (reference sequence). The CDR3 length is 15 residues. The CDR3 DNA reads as TGTGCCAGTAGTCTCCGGACAGACATGAACACTGAAGCTTTCTTT. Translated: CASSLRTDMNTEAFF. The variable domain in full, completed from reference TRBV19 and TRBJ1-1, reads DGGITQSPKYLFRKEGQNVTLSCEQNLNHDAMYWYRQDPGQGLRLIYYSQIVNDFQKGDIAEGYSVSREKKESFPLTVTSAQKNPTAFYLCASSLRTDMNTEAFFGQGTRLTVV.